One and the same sample provided the 16 T cell receptor beta chains below, sequenced in a study of cytomegalovirus exposure and HLA in healthy donors. The study ran its PCR with 60 Vbeta and 13 Jbeta primers. Here immunoSEQ multiplex PCR was the method, and the copy in TCRdb shows in-frame clones only, minus some. Of 150,000 to 200,000 clones in the sample, 80% were seen once. Sequencing was done on a sample of PBMCs. The receptors derive from a man between 40 and 49 years old in good health and CMV-seronegative.

The chain is built from TRBV9 and TRBJ2-1; TRBD2 matches 13 bases. Germline CDR1 reads SGDLS; CDR2 reads YYNGEE. The junction had 4 bases not matched to a gene; V was cut back by 1 base and J by 15 bases. This CDR3 is 13 amino acids long. The CDR3 region is CASSVTSGGATFF. The CDR3 DNA reads as TGTGCCAGCAGCGTAACTAGCGGGGGGGCCACGTTCTTC. Full variable domain (missing parts from reference TRBV9 and TRBJ2-1): DSGVTQTPKHLITATGQRVTLRCSPRSGDLSVYWYQQSLDQGLQFLIQYYNGEERAKGNILERFSAQQFPDLHSELNLSSLELGDSALYFCASSVTSGGATFFGPGTRLTVL.

This chain uses TRBV11-2 with TRBJ2-7; no definite D call. The CDR3 spans 14 residues. Germline CDR1 and CDR2: SGHAT and FQNNGV. Trimming pared 5 bases from V and 2 bases from J, leaving 13 bases between. The CDR3, as DNA: TGTGCCAGCAGCACCCCCCTCCAGACCTACGAGCAGTACTTC. Protein: CASSTPLQTYEQYF.

V usage is TRBV29-1 and J usage is TRBJ1-5; possibly TRBD1 for D (5 bases). CDR3 size: 12 residues. CDR1 is SQVTM and CDR2 is ANQGSEA in the germline V gene. V was trimmed by 6 bases and J by 5 bases, leaving 11 bases between them. The CDR3: CSVQGRDQPQHF. In nucleotides, the CDR3 is TGCAGCGTCCAGGGTAGGGATCAGCCCCAGCATTTT.

CDR3 nucleotides: TGCGCCAGCAGCTTGGTTGGGGGGAGCTCCTACAATGAGCAGTTCTTC. It specifies CASSLVGGSSYNEQFF. The chain carries TRBV5-1 and TRBJ2-1, with a possible D match to TRBD2 (6 bases). Germline V gene lookup returns CDR1 SGHRS and CDR2 YFSETQ. The CDR3 has 16 residues. Deletions cut 0 bases from V and 0 bases from J, with 10 bases between.

The chain couples TRBV2 to TRBJ1-1; D is unresolved. Trimming removed 6 bases from V and 1 base from J, with 15 bases in between. This CDR3 region has 15 residues. From germline, CDR1 is SNHLY and CDR2 FYNNEI. The CDR3 bases are TGTGCCAGCAGCCACGGACTGTACAGGAACACTGAAGCTTTCTTT. Translating gives CASSHGLYRNTEAFF. Supplemented by reference TRBV2 and TRBJ1-1, the full variable domain reads EPEVTQTPSHQVTQMGQEVILRCVPISNHLYFYWYRQILGQKVEFLVSFYNNEISEKSEIFDDQFSVERPDGSNFTLKIRSTKLEDSAMYFCASSHGLYRNTEAFFGQGTRLTVV.

The V and J genes are TRBV27 and TRBJ2-2, with TRBD1 as a possible D gene (5 bases). From germline, CDR1 is MNHEY and CDR2 SMNVEV (reference sequence). The ends were cut back, 5 bases at V and 4 bases at J, with 11 bases in the middle. This CDR3 contains 14 residues. The CDR3 is CASSARATTGELFF. CDR3 nucleotide sequence: TGTGCCAGCAGTGCCAGGGCCACCACCGGGGAGCTGTTTTTT.

V and J are TRBV5-4 and TRBJ1-4, with TRBD1 matching 7 bases. Germline loops: CDR1 SGHNT, CDR2 YYREEE (reference sequence). The V and J ends lost 0 bases and 11 bases, in that order; junction bases with no gene match: 10. This CDR3 has 15 amino acids. The CDR3 protein is CASSLAGDREEKLFF. The DNA for the CDR3 is TGTGCCAGCAGCTTGGCCGGAGACAGGGAGGAGAAACTGTTTTTT.

The J gene is TRBJ2-3, the V gene TRBV29-1; 8 positions match TRBD1. Germline V CDR1 and CDR2: SQVTM, ANQGSEA. The V and J ends lost 6 bases and 2 bases, in that order; junction bases with no gene match: 7. There are 14 residues in the CDR3. The CDR3 nucleotides are TGCAGCGTGGTAGACAGGGGCCTCACAGATACGCAGTATTTT. The encoded protein is CSVVDRGLTDTQYF.

The chain carries TRBV11-2 and TRBJ1-2, with a weak D call TRBD1 (6 bases). Germline V lookup: CDR1 SGHAT, CDR2 FQNNGV. The CDR3 spans 15 residues. Trimming took off 1 base at V and 8 bases at J, with 17 bases between the two ends. The DNA of the CDR3 is TGTGCCAGCAGCTTAGTCCGGACCAGGGGTAAAGGCTACACCTTC. Translating gives CASSLVRTRGKGYTF.

This sequence joins TRBV7-3 and TRBJ2-5; TRBD2 agrees at 9 bases. CDR3 size: 14 residues. V gave up 5 bases and J gave up 5 bases; unmatched junction bases: 6. Germline CDR1 reads SGHTA; CDR2 reads FQGTGA. This CDR3 is CASSRGGGVETQYF. CDR3 DNA: TGTGCCAGCAGCCGCGGGGGGGGAGTTGAGACCCAGTACTTC.

The chain uses TRBV6-5 and TRBJ2-7, with 12 bases matching TRBD1. Germline V CDR1 and CDR2: MNHEY, SVGAGI. V trimming: 6 bases; J trimming: 2 bases; junction bases outside the gene matches: 5. This CDR3 spans 15 amino acids. The CDR3 is CASRPGTGGPYEQYF. CDR3 in DNA: TGTGCCAGCAGACCTGGGACAGGGGGCCCCTACGAGCAGTACTTC.

The chain uses TRBV9 and TRBJ2-1, with D unresolved. The V and J ends lost 0 bases and 2 bases respectively, with 12 bases between them. The CDR3 runs to 16 residues. Germline lookup yields CDR1 SGDLS and CDR2 YYNGEE. The CDR3 region has the DNA TGTGCCAGCAGCGTAGAACCTCTCAAGCCCTACAATGAGCAGTTCTTC. Its protein product is CASSVEPLKPYNEQFF.

This clone was observed a few times. Written as DNA, the CDR3 is TGCGCCAGCAGCCAAGACAGGGCACCTCTCTATGGCTACACCTTC. Its protein is CASSQDRAPLYGYTF. The chain carries TRBV4-1 and TRBJ1-2, with a tentative D call TRBD1 (5 bases). The CDR3 runs 15 residues. Trimming removed 0 bases from V and 4 bases from J, with 12 bases in between. Germline V gene data show CDR1 as MGHRA and CDR2 as YSYEKL.

The J gene is TRBJ1-2, the V gene TRBV9; 9 bases are shared with TRBD1. Germline trimming cut 3 bases from V and 4 bases from J; bases unmatched to any gene: 25. CDR3 length: 21 residues. Per germline, CDR1 SGDLS and CDR2 YYNGEE. The CDR3 spells CASSGGYTRGQGILKTYGYTF. The CDR3 DNA sequence: TGTGCCAGCAGCGGCGGTTATACCCGGGGACAGGGAATACTGAAAACCTATGGCTACACCTTC.

The chain joins TRBV19 to TRBJ2-2; 12 bases agree with TRBD2. Trimming at V came to 2 bases and at J to 7 bases, leaving 11 bases not matched to a gene. There are 18 residues in the CDR3. The germline V gene has CDR1 LNHDA and CDR2 SQIVND (reference sequence). CDR3 nucleotide sequence: TGTGCCAGTAGTATAAAGGGGCTAGCGGGGGGGCAGATCGGGGAGCTGTTTTTT. As protein: CASSIKGLAGGQIGELFF.

The chain joins TRBV20-1 to TRBJ2-1; no clear D. Germline V gene sequence: CDR1 DFQATT, CDR2 SNEGSKA (reference sequence). CDR3 length equals 11 residues. V was cut by 5 bases and J by 6 bases, with 8 bases left in between. The CDR3 sequence is CSAANSNEQFF. The CDR3 DNA is TGCAGTGCTGCGAACAGCAATGAGCAGTTCTTC.